This T cell receptor (beta chain) originates from a study of cytomegalovirus exposure and HLA in healthy donors. As for this clone: Its antigen remains unidentified.

The PCR ran on 60 Vbeta and 13 Jbeta primers. Sequenced by immunoSEQ multiplex PCR; TCRdb stores in-frame clones only, minus some. This table holds approximately 120,000 clones, about 78% found once. Germline CDR1 and CDR2: SGHRS and YFSETQ. This CDR3 has 14 residues. Study-wide results and caveats: At a 0.05 false discovery rate, a later analysis found roughly 17,000 TCR beta sequences to be associated with HLA alleles. Rare sequences made up most TCRs, while some public TCRs were found in many donors. Common viral pathogens (according to a later analysis) appeared linked to several of the most significant clusters. Earlier analysis looked at TCR beta V segments, and most were productive about 87% or about 30% of the time.

The receptor comes from a female donor in good health and CMV-seronegative. The chain recombines TRBV5-1 with TRBJ2-5; 7 positions agree with TRBD1. The tail of the sequence fits TRBJ2-7 better, so the J call may be wrong. The sample taken for sequencing was PBMCs. The CDR3: CASSLAPGGYEQYF. The CDR3 DNA reads as TGCGCCAGCAGCTTAGCGCCAGGGGGCTACGAGCAGTACTTC.